The 28 T cell receptor beta chains reported below all come from one sample, sequenced in a study of T cell responses to AZD1222 COVID-19 vaccine. Generated by immunoSEQ multiplex PCR, the TCRdb table keeps only in-frame clones and is missing some. Among more than 95,000 clones listed, about 90% were seen once. Here the sequenced sample was peripheral blood, taken 28 days after the second AZD1222 dose. Receptors were obtained from an adult who received the AZD1222 COVID-19 vaccine.

This clone was counted only a few times. The rearrangement uses TRBV19 and TRBJ2-5; D ambiguous. The V and J ends lost 4 bases and 0 bases respectively, with 3 bases between them. The CDR3 consists of 12 residues. CDR1 and CDR2 (germline): LNHDA, SQIVND (reference sequence). CDR3 residues: CASSRHQETQYF. The DNA of the CDR3 is TGTGCCAGTAGTAGACACCAAGAGACCCAGTACTTC.

With regard to this clone: Other nucleotide sequences in the sample specify the same CDR3. V is TRBV19 and J is TRBJ1-4, with D tentatively TRBD1 (5 bases). Germline CDR1 and CDR2: LNHDA and SQIVND (reference sequence). The CDR3 is made up of 14 amino acids. Between the trimmed V and J ends, which lost 6 bases and 7 bases, there was a span of 15 bases. CDR3: CASRTTGFGEKLFF. The CDR3 DNA follows: TGTGCCAGTAGAACTACAGGTTTCGGTGAAAAACTGTTTTTT.

The rearrangement uses TRBV6-5 and TRBJ2-7, with D tentatively TRBD2 (6 bases). V was clipped by 4 bases and J by 4 bases, with 11 bases between them. CDR1 MNHEY and CDR2 SVGAGI come from the germline V gene. The CDR3 has 13 amino acids. CDR3 sequence reads: CASSFGGGYEQYF. In DNA, the CDR3 is TGTGCCAGCAGTTTCGGGGGAGGTTACGAGCAGTACTTC.

This rearrangement joins TRBV5-1 to TRBJ2-1, with TRBD2 identical over 10 bases. Germline CDR1 reads SGHRS; CDR2 reads YFSETQ. The length of the CDR3 is 16 residues. The ends lost 0 bases at V and 4 bases at J; junction bases unmatched: 4. The CDR3 DNA reads TGCGCCAGCAGCTTGGTTCGGACTAGCGGTTACAATGAGCAGTTCTTC. Protein product: CASSLVRTSGYNEQFF.

This clone appeared a single time. The V and J genes are TRBV5-1 and TRBJ2-2; 9 bases are a match to TRBD1. The trim removed 1 base at V and 7 bases at J, leaving 8 bases unmatched. The CDR3 length is 16 residues. Germline assignment: CDR1 SGHRS and CDR2 YFSETQ. The CDR3 nucleotides are TGCGCCAGCAGCTTGTTGAGGACAGGGGAAAACGGGGAGCTGTTTTTT. Amino acids: CASSLLRTGENGELFF. The whole variable domain, remainder taken from reference TRBV5-1 and TRBJ2-2, is KAGVTQTPRYLIKTRGQQVTLSCSPISGHRSVSWYQQTPGQGLQFLFEYFSETQRNKGNFPGRFSGRQFSNSRSEMNVSTLELGDSALYLCASSLLRTGENGELFFGEGSRLTVL.

The V and J genes are TRBV10-3 and TRBJ1-1; the D is unclear. V lost 6 bases and J 3 bases, leaving 11 bases between the germline ends. CDR1 and CDR2 from the germline V gene are ENHRY and SYGVKD. The CDR3 spans 13 residues. The CDR3 is CAISLSSDTEAFF. The CDR3, as DNA: TGTGCCATCAGCTTATCGTCGGACACTGAAGCTTTCTTT.

V gene TRBV10-1 combines with J gene TRBJ2-3, with TRBD1 identical over 9 bases. This CDR3 region has 17 residues. The V and J ends lost 5 bases and 3 bases, in that order; junction bases with no gene match: 12. CDR1 and CDR2 from the germline V gene are WNHNN and SYGVQD (reference sequence). CDR3 bases: TGCGCCAGCAGTCTACTAAGGGACAGGGAAGAAACAGATACGCAGTATTTT. The encoded protein is CASSLLRDREETDTQYF.

The chain joins TRBV11-2 to TRBJ2-2, with 7 positions matching TRBD2. CDR3 length equals 16 residues. V gave up 5 bases and J gave up 4 bases; unmatched junction bases: 10. Per germline, CDR1 SGHAT and CDR2 FQNNGV. For the CDR3, the DNA is TGTGCCAGCAGCACCCGGACTAGGTTTGGCACCGGGGAGCTGTTTTTT. Translated, it gives CASSTRTRFGTGELFF.

The V call is TRBV3-1 (or the pseudogene TRBV3-2), the J call TRBJ1-6; D uncertain. V shed 0 bases and J shed 11 bases, with 8 bases lying between them. The CDR3 length is 13 residues. CDR1 is LGHDT and CDR2 is YNNKEL in the germline V gene (reference sequence). The CDR3 bases are TGTGCCAGCAGCCAAGATCTGCGTGCACCCCTCCACTTT. The encoded protein is CASSQDLRAPLHF.

The genes are TRBV5-4 and TRBJ2-7, with a tentative D call TRBD2 (6 bases). Germline V lookup: CDR1 SGHNT, CDR2 YYREEE (reference sequence). CDR3 size: 16 residues. V lost 4 bases and J lost 5, with 22 bases in between. Here the CDR3 reads CASSQLFGTPRNEQYF. The CDR3 DNA is TGTGCCAGCAGCCAACTCTTCGGGACTCCCAGGAACGAGCAGTACTTC.

V and J are TRBV6-5 and TRBJ2-5; D perhaps matches TRBD2 (5 bases). The germline CDR1 and CDR2 sequences are MNHEY and SVGAGI. The CDR3 spans 14 residues. V was clipped by 5 bases and J by 1 base, with 11 bases between them. The CDR3 region is CASSPAGIQETQYF. In nucleotides, the CDR3 is TGTGCCAGCAGTCCAGCCGGGATCCAAGAGACCCAGTACTTC.

The chain links TRBV6-5 to TRBJ1-1, with 7 bases lining up with TRBD1. Germline CDR1 is MNHEY and CDR2 is SVGAGI. The ends lost 4 bases at V and 1 base at J; junction bases unmatched: 6. This CDR3 contains 15 residues. The CDR3 protein is CASSLKGARNTEAFF. The CDR3 DNA reads as TGTGCCAGCAGTTTGAAGGGGGCTAGGAACACTGAAGCTTTCTTT.

V gene TRBV5-1 combines with J gene TRBJ1-1; 7 bases align to TRBD1. The CDR3 length is 12 residues. Germline trimming cut 0 bases from V and 10 bases from J; bases unmatched to any gene: 3. Germline CDR1 and CDR2: SGHRS and YFSETQ. In nucleotides, the CDR3 is TGCGCCAGCAGCTTGGATCGGACAGGAGCTTTCTTT. Translated: CASSLDRTGAFF.

Points on this clone: The identical CDR3 is also encoded by other nucleotide sequences in the sample. The chain employs TRBV20-1 and TRBJ1-2, with D hard to call. CDR1 is DFQATT and CDR2 is SNEGSKA in the germline V gene (reference sequence). This CDR3 spans 11 amino acids. V lost 4 bases and J 2 bases, leaving 5 bases between the germline ends. The CDR3 loop is CSATDNYGYTF. CDR3 DNA sequence: TGCAGTGCTACAGACAACTATGGCTACACCTTC.

The chain is built from TRBV5-1 and TRBJ2-2, with 7 bases matching TRBD1. V was pared by 3 bases and J by 4 bases, with 9 bases of the junction left unmatched. CDR1 is SGHRS, CDR2 YFSETQ, per germline. This CDR3 is 16 amino acids long. The CDR3 region is CASSWLRQGGTGELFF. CDR3 DNA: TGCGCCAGCAGCTGGCTCCGACAGGGTGGCACCGGGGAGCTGTTTTTT.

The chain joins TRBV6-1 to TRBJ2-1, with TRBD2 matching over 10 bases. The germline gives CDR1 MNHNS, CDR2 SASEGT. The CDR3 totals 16 residues. J gave up 6 bases and V 0 bases, and 5 bases lay outside the gene matches. CDR3 bases: TGTGCCAGCAGTGAAGCGAGACTAGCGGGCGCCAATGAGCAGTTCTTC. Translation gives CASSEARLAGANEQFF.

The chain has TRBV3-1 (or the pseudogene TRBV3-2) and TRBJ2-6; a weak D match, TRBD2 (5 bases). Germline V gives CDR1 LGHDT, CDR2 YNNKEL (reference sequence). CDR3 length: 15 residues. Trimming left V 2 bases short and J 2 bases short, with 7 bases between. DNA for the CDR3: TGTGCCAGCAGCCAACGGGATACTGGGGCCAACGTCCTGACTTTC. Its translation: CASSQRDTGANVLTF.

The V gene is TRBV5-1, the J gene TRBJ1-3; D uncertain. This CDR3 has 13 amino acids. The germline CDR1 and CDR2 sequences are SGHRS and YFSETQ. The germline V and J ends were trimmed by 3 bases and 14 bases, with 18 bases remaining between them. The CDR3 protein is CASSSDQTSEVYF. The CDR3 bases are TGCGCCAGCAGCTCGGACCAGACCTCGGAGGTATATTTT.

The chain employs TRBV9 and TRBJ2-7; 11 nucleotides match TRBD2. J gave up 7 bases and V 0 bases, and 12 bases lay outside the gene matches. The germline V gene encodes CDR1 SGDLS and CDR2 YYNGEE. This CDR3 spans 17 amino acids. The CDR3 sequence: CASSVAGIAGGPGEQYF. CDR3 DNA sequence: TGTGCCAGCAGCGTAGCGGGGATAGCGGGAGGGCCAGGGGAGCAGTACTTC.

The chain links TRBV29-1 to TRBJ1-4; 8 bases align to TRBD1. The CDR3 runs 17 residues. CDR1 is SQVTM, CDR2 ANQGSEA, per germline. Trimming removed 4 bases from V and 7 bases from J; junction bases left unmatched: 17. The CDR3: CSVALISRTGGSEKLFF. The CDR3 nucleotides are TGCAGCGTTGCCCTCATTAGTAGAACAGGGGGAAGTGAAAAACTGTTTTTT.

The chain combines TRBV4-2 with TRBJ2-4; TRBD1 matches at 8 bases. Germline V gene data show CDR1 as LGHNA and CDR2 as YNFKEQ. Trimming at V came to 2 bases and at J to 0 bases, leaving 3 bases not matched to a gene. The CDR3 consists of 16 residues. CDR3 bases: TGTGCCAGCAGCCAACGGGACAGGCAAGCCAAAAACATTCAGTACTTC. Encoded protein: CASSQRDRQAKNIQYF.

The V call is TRBV28, the J call TRBJ1-1; D is unresolved. V gave up 3 bases and J gave up 2 bases, with 10 bases separating them. The CDR3 spans 14 residues. The germline V gene has CDR1 MDHEN and CDR2 SYDVKM. CDR3 nucleotide sequence: TGTGCCAGCAGTTTGCGCAGGAAAAACACTGAAGCTTTCTTT. Encoded protein: CASSLRRKNTEAFF.

The sample holds one count of this clone. DNA for the CDR3: TGTGCCAGCAGCCAACAGACAGCAACTTCGGGGTATGGCTACACCTTC. Encoded protein: CASSQQTATSGYGYTF. The genes are TRBV4-2 and TRBJ1-2, with D possibly TRBD1 on 5 matching bases. Germline CDR1 is LGHNA and CDR2 is YNFKEQ. V was clipped by 2 bases and J by 5 bases, with 18 bases between them. The CDR3 runs to 16 residues.

The chain is built from TRBV2 and TRBJ1-4; 9 nucleotides line up with TRBD1. The V and J ends lost 5 bases and 5 bases, in that order; junction bases with no gene match: 6. Per the germline V gene, CDR1 is SNHLY and CDR2 is FYNNEI. The length of the CDR3 is 15 residues. The CDR3 nucleotides read TGTGCCAGCAGTCTACCCGGGACAGGGAATGAAAAACTGTTTTTT. It is translated as CASSLPGTGNEKLFF.

Here the CDR3 reads CASSLGTSASSYNEQFF. The CDR3 DNA reads as TGTGCCAGCAGCTTAGGGACTAGCGCGAGCTCCTACAATGAGCAGTTCTTC. V gene TRBV11-3 combines with J gene TRBJ2-1; 9 bases are shared with TRBD2. The CDR3 is made up of 17 amino acids. CDR1 and CDR2 (germline): SGHNT, YENEEA. The ends lost 1 base at V and 0 bases at J; junction bases unmatched: 4.

This chain connects TRBV19 to TRBJ1-1; D gene unclear. There are 16 residues in the CDR3. Germline lookup yields CDR1 LNHDA and CDR2 SQIVND (reference sequence). The V end lost 7 bases, the J end lost 0 bases, and 18 bases lay between the germline ends. CDR3 region: CASKKSTSPVNTEAFF. The DNA of the CDR3 is TGTGCCAGTAAAAAATCGACTTCACCTGTGAACACTGAAGCTTTCTTT.

The V call is TRBV3-1 (or the pseudogene TRBV3-2), the J call TRBJ1-6; D unclear. Trimming pared 0 bases from V and 9 bases from J, leaving 6 bases between. Germline CDR1 is LGHDT and CDR2 is YNNKEL (reference sequence). This CDR3 contains 13 residues. CDR3 in DNA: TGTGCCAGCAGCCAAGAAGAGGGTTCACCCCTCCACTTT. This codes for CASSQEEGSPLHF.

The chain uses TRBV6-5 and TRBJ1-5; D perhaps matches TRBD1 (5 bases). Trimming shortened V by 5 bases and J by 6 bases, and 11 bases separated the two germline ends. This CDR3 is 13 amino acids long. Germline-derived CDR1 and CDR2 are MNHEY and SVGAGI. CDR3 sequence: CASSNPTGQPQHF. DNA of the CDR3: TGTGCCAGCAGTAATCCTACAGGTCAGCCCCAGCATTTT.